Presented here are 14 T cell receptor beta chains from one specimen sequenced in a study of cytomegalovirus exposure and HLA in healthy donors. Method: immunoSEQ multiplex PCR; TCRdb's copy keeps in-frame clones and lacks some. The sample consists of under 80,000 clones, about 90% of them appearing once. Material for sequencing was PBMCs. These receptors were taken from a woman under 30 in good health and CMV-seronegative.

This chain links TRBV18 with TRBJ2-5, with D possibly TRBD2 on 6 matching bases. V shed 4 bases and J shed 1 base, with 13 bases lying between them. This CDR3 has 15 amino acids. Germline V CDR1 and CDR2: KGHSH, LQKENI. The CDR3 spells CASSRREPPQETQYF. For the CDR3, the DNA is TGTGCCAGCTCACGGCGGGAACCTCCCCAAGAGACCCAGTACTTC.

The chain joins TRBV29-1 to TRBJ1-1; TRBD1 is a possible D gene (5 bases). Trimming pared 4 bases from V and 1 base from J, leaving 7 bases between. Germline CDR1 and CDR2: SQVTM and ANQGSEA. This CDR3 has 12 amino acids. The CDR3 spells CSVAGGNTEAFF. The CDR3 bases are TGCAGCGTTGCCGGGGGGAACACTGAAGCTTTCTTT. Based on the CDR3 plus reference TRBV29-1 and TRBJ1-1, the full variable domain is SAVISQKPSRDICQRGTSLTIQCQVDSQVTMMFWYRQQPGQSLTLIATANQGSEATYESGFVIDKFPISRPNLTFSTLTVSNMSPEDSSIYLCSVAGGNTEAFFGQGTRLTVV.

CDR3 DNA sequence: TGCGCCAGCAGCCAGACCGGGACTAGGGTCTACGAGCAGTACTTC. Residues: CASSQTGTRVYEQYF. V is TRBV4-1 and J is TRBJ2-7; 8 bases line up with TRBD2. Germline V gene data show CDR1 as MGHRA and CDR2 as YSYEKL. This CDR3 region has 15 residues. The J segment lost 3 bases and the V segment lost 3 bases, leaving 7 bases of the junction unmatched.

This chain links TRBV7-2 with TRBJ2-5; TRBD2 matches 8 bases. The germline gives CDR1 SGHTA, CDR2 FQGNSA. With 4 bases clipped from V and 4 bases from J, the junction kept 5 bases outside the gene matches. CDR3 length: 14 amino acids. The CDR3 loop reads CASSSRRGVETQYF. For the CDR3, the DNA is TGTGCCAGCAGCTCGAGGCGGGGGGTAGAGACCCAGTACTTC.

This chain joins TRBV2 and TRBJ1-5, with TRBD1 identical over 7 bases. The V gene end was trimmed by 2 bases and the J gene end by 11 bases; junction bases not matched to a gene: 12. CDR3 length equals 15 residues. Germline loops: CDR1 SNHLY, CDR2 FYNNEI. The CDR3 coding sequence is TGTGCCAGCAGTGAATTAGGAGAGGGGGCCAAGGCCCAGCATTTT. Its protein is CASSELGEGAKAQHF.

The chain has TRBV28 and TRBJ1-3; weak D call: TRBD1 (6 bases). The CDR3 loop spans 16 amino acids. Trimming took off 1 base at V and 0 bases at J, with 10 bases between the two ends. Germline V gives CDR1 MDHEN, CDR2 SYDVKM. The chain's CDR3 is CASSLSQGSSGNTIYF. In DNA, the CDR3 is TGTGCCAGCAGTTTATCCCAGGGGAGCTCTGGAAACACCATATATTTT.

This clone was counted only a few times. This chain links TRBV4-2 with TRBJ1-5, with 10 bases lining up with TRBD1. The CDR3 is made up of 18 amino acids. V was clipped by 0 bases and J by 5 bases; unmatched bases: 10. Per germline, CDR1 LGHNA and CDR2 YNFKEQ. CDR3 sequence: CASSQDHAPGQGDQPQHF. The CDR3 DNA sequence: TGTGCCAGCAGCCAAGACCACGCCCCAGGACAGGGGGATCAGCCCCAGCATTTT.

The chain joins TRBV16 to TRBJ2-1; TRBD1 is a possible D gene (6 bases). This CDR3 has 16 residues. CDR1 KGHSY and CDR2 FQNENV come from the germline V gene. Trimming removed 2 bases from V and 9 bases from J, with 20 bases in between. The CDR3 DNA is TGTGCCAGCAGCCAACAAGCCGGACAGAGGTTCGGTGAGCAGTTCTTC. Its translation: CASSQQAGQRFGEQFF.

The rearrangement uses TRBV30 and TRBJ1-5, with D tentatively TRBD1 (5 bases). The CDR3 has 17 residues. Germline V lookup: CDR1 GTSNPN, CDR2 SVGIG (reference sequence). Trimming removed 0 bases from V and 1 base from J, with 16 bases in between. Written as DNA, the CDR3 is TGTGCCTGGAGTGTAAGGTTCGGCAGGGTAAGCAATCAGCCCCAGCATTTT. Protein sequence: CAWSVRFGRVSNQPQHF. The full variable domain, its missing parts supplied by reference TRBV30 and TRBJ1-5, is SQTIHQWPATLVQPVGSPLSLECTVEGTSNPNLYWYRQAAGRGLQLLFYSVGIGQISSEVPQNLSASRPQDRQFILSSKKLLLSDSGFYLCAWSVRFGRVSNQPQHFGDGTRLSIL.

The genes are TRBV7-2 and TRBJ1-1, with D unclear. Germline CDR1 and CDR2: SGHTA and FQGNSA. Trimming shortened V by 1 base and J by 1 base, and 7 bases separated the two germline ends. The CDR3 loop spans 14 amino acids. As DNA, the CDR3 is TGTGCCAGCAGCTTAGGTCGGTGGAACACTGAAGCTTTCTTT. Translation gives CASSLGRWNTEAFF.

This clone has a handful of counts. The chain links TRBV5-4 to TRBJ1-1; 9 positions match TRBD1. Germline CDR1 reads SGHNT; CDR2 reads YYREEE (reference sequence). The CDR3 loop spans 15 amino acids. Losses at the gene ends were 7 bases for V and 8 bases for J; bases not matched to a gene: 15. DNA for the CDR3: TGTGCCAGCGGATCACAACAGGGGGCGGGCCTCGAAGCTTTCTTT. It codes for CASGSQQGAGLEAFF.

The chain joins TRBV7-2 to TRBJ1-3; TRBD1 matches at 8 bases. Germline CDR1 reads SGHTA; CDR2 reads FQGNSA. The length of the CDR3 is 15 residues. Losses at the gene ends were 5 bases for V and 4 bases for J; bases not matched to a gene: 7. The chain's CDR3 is CASSPQQGVGNTIYF. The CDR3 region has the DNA TGTGCCAGCAGCCCTCAACAGGGGGTCGGAAACACCATATATTTT.

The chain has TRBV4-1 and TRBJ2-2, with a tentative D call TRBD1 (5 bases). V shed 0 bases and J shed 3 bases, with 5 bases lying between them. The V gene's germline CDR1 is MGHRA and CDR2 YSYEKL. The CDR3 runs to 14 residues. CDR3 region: CASSQDRDTGELFF. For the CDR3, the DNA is TGCGCCAGCAGCCAAGACAGGGACACCGGGGAGCTGTTTTTT.

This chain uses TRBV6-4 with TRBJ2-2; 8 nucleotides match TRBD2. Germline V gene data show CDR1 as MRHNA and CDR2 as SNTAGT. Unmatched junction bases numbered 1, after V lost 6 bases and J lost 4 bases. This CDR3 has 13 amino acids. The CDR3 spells CASRGTSTGELFF. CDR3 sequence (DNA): TGTGCCAGCAGAGGGACTAGCACCGGGGAGCTGTTTTTT.